This TCR beta chain was documented in a study of blood T cell repertoires in COVID-19. Overall study context: Collection of acute and convalescent COVID-19 samples took place in the United States, Italy and Spain. Sources were T cells, B-cell-depleted T cells, or PBMCs; the material itself was cDNA or gDNA.

Germline CDR1 is SGHTA and CDR2 is FQGNSA. The CDR3 length is 16 residues. Losses at the gene ends were 6 bases for V and 1 base for J; bases not matched to a gene: 11. TCRdb's table, derived via immunoSEQ multiplex PCR, lists solely in-frame clones and lacks some. The table includes some 500,000 clones, approximately 88% detected once. Sequencing was done on a sample of PBMCs or T cells enriched from blood (not recorded which). The TCR originated in a woman aged 40 to 55 who had recovered from COVID-19. This chain uses TRBV7-2 with TRBJ1-2; TRBD1 matches 7 bases. CDR3 amino acids: CASSWLGGQINYGYTF. The CDR3 DNA reads TGTGCCAGCAGTTGGTTGGGGGGACAGATTAACTATGGCTACACCTTC. Drawing the rest from reference TRBV7-2 and TRBJ1-2, the complete variable domain is GAGVSQSPSNKVTEKGKDVELRCDPISGHTALYWYRQSLGQGLEFLIYFQGNSAPDKSGLPSDRFSAERTGGSVSTLTIQRTQQEDSAVYLCASSWLGGQINYGYTFGSGTRLTVV.